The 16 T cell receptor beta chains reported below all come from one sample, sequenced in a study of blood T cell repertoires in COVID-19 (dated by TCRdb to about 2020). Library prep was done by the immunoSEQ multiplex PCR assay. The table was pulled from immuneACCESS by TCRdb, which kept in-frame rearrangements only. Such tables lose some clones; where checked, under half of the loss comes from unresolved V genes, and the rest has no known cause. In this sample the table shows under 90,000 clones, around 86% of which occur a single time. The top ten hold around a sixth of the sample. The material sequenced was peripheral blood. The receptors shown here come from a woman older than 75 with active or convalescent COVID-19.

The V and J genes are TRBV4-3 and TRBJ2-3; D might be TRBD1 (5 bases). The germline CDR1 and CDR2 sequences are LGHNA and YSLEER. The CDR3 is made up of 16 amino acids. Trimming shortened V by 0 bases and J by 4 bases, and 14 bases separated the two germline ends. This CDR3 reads CASSQDPYQGPDTQYF. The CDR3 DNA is TGCGCCAGCAGCCAAGATCCATACCAGGGCCCAGATACGCAGTATTTT.

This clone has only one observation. As DNA, the CDR3 is TGTGCCAGCAGCTTAGACGGGGGGGTTAACACTGAAGCTTTCTTT. The encoded protein is CASSLDGGVNTEAFF. The V call is TRBV7-2, the J call TRBJ1-1; a weak D match, TRBD1 (5 bases). Trimming shortened V by 1 base and J by 2 bases, and 11 bases separated the two germline ends. Germline V CDR1 and CDR2: SGHTA, FQGNSA. This CDR3 spans 15 amino acids.

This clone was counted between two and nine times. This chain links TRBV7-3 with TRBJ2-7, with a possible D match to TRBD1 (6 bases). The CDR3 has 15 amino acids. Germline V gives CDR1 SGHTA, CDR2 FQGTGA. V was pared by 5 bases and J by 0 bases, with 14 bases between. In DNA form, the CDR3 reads TGTGCCAGCAGCACCAGCCGGGACACCTCCTACGAGCAGTACTTC. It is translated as CASSTSRDTSYEQYF.

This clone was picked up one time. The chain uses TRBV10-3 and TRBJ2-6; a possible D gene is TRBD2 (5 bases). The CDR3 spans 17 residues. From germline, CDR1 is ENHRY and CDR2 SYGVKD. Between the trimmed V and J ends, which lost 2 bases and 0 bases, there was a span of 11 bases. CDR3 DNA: TGTGCCATCAGTGAGGAGGGTCCCAGCTCTGGGGCCAACGTCCTGACTTTC. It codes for CAISEEGPSSGANVLTF.

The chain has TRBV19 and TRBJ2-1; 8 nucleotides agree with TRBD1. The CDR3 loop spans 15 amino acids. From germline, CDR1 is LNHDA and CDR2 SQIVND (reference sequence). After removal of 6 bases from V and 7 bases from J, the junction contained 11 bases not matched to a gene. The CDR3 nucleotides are TGTGCCAGTAGCGAGACAGGGGATTTGGGGAATGAGCAGTTCTTC. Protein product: CASSETGDLGNEQFF. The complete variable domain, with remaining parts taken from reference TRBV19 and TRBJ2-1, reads DGGITQSPKYLFRKEGQNVTLSCEQNLNHDAMYWYRQDPGQGLRLIYYSQIVNDFQKGDIAEGYSVSREKKESFPLTVTSAQKNPTAFYLCASSETGDLGNEQFFGPGTRLTVL.

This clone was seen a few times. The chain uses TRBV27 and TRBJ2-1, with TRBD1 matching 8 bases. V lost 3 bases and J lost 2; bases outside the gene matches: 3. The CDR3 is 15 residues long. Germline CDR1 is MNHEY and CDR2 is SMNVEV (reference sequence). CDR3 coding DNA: TGTGCCAGCAGTTTTGACAGGGGCACCTACAATGAGCAGTTCTTC. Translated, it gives CASSFDRGTYNEQFF.

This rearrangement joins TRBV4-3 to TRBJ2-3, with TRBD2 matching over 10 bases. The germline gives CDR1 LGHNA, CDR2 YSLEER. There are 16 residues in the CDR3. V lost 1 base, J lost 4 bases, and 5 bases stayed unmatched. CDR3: CASSQAASGGSDTQYF. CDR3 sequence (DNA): TGCGCCAGCAGCCAAGCAGCTAGCGGGGGATCAGATACGCAGTATTTT.

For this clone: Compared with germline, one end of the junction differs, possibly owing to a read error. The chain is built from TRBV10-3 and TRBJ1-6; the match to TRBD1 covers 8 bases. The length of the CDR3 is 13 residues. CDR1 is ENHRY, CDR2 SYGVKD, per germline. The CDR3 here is CAISESTGQALEF. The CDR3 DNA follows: TGTGCCATCAGTGAGTCGACGGGACAGGCCTTAGAGTTT.

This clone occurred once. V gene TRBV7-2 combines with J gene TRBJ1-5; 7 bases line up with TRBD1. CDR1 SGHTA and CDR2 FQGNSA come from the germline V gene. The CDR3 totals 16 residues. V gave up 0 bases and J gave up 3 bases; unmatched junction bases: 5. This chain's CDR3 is CASSLAQTGSNQPQHF. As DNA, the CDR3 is TGTGCCAGCAGCTTAGCCCAGACAGGGTCCAATCAGCCCCAGCATTTT.

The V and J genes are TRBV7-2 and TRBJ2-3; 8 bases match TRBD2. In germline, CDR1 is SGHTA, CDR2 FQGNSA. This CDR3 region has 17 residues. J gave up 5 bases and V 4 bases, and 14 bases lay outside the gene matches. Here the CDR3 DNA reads TGTGCCAGCAGCTGGACCGGGGGGGCAAGGAAAGGAGATACGCAGTATTTT. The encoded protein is CASSWTGGARKGDTQYF.

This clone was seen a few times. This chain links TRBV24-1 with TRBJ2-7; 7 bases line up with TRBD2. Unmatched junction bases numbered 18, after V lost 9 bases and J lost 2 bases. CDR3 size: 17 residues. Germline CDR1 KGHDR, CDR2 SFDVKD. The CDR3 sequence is CATGSSGHQRFPYEQYF. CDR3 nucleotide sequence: TGTGCCACCGGATCTAGCGGACACCAAAGGTTTCCCTACGAGCAGTACTTC.

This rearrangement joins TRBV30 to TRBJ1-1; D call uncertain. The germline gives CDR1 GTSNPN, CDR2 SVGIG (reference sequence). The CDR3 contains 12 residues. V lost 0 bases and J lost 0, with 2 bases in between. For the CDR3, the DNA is TGTGCCTGGAGTGTCATGAACACTGAAGCTTTCTTT. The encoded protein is CAWSVMNTEAFF.

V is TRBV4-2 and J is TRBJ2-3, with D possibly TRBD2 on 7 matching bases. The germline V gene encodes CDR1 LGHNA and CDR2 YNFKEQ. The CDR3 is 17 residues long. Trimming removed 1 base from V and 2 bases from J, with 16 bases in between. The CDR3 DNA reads TGTGCCAGCAGCCAAGTGTCGCGGGGGCCCTTCACAGATACGCAGTATTTT. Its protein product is CASSQVSRGPFTDTQYF.

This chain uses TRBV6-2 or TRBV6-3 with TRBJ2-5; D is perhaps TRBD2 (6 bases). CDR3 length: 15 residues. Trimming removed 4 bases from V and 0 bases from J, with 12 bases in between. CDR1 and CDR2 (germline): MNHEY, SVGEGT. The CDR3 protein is CASSLAGTYQETQYF. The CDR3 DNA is TGTGCCAGCAGTTTGGCAGGGACTTACCAAGAGACCCAGTACTTC.

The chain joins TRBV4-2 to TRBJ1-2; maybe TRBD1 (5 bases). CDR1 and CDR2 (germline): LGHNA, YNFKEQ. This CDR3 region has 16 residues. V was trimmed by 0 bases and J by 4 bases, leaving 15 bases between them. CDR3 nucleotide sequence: TGTGCCAGCAGCCAAGACGGACACTCAACCCTCTATGGCTACACCTTC. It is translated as CASSQDGHSTLYGYTF.

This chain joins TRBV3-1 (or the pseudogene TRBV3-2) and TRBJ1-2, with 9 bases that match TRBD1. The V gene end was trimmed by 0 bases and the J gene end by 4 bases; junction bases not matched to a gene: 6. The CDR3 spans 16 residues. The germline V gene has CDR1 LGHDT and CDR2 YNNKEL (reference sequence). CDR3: CASSQEIGTGIYGYTF. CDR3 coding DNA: TGTGCCAGCAGCCAAGAGATCGGGACAGGGATCTATGGCTACACCTTC.